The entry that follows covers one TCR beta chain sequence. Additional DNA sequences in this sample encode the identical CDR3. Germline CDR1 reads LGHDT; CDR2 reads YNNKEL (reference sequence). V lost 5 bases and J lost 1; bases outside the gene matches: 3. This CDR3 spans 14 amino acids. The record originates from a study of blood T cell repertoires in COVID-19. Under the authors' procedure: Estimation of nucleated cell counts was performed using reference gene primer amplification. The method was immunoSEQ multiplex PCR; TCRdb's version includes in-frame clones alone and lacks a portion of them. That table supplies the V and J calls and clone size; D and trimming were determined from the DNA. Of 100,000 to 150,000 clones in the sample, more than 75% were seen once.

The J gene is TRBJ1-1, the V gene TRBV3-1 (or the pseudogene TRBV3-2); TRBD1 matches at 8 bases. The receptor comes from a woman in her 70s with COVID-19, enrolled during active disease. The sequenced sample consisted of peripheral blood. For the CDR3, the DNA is TGTGCCAGCAGCTCCGGGACAGGGAACACTGAAGCTTTCTTT. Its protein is CASSSGTGNTEAFF.